This T cell receptor (beta chain) was found in a study of CD8 T cells in Susac syndrome. Patients with stable or active relapsing-remitting disease, all of them treatment-naive, made up the multiple sclerosis controls. Trimming stripped 10 bases from V and 1 base from J, with 11 bases between. The CDR3 spans 13 residues. Germline assignment: CDR1 MNHNY and CDR2 SVGAGI (reference sequence). An amount of RNA that ranged from roughly 0.5 to 1 ug was reverse transcribed with random hexamers. Amplification of TCR beta CDR3 was carried out by immunoSEQ multiplex PCR, which covered 54 Vbeta and 13 Jbeta segments. TCRdb reprocessed the immunoSEQ multiplex PCR reads with MiXCR, giving one entry per CDR3 protein. The table has about 200,000 distinct CDR3 sequences, 95% seen once.

The gene calls are TRBV6-6 and TRBJ1-3; D gene ambiguous. What was sequenced was CD4+ T cells from PBMCs. The sequence was collected from a human donor with multiple sclerosis. The CDR3, as DNA: TGTGCCACCCGGTTAGGATCTGGAAACACCATATATTTT. Its protein product is CATRLGSGNTIYF.